The 4 T cell receptor beta chains below come from one sample, sequenced in a study of T cells in Graves' hyperthyroidism and ophthalmopathy. Amplification of TCR beta CDR3 regions used RNA as the template. A set of HTBI primers served as the primers for a first-round RT-PCR of the TCR CDR3. TCRdb passed the multiplex PCR reads through MiXCR, listing each CDR3 protein once. This table holds 690,000 or so distinct CDR3 sequences, approximately 18% found once. The material sequenced was blood. These receptors were obtained from a woman aged 45-65 years with Graves' hyperthyroidism that later progressed to Graves' ophthalmopathy.

The rearrangement links TRBV5-5 to TRBJ2-5; the D call may be TRBD1 or TRBD2 (5 bases each). This CDR3 region has 13 residues. The germline CDR1 and CDR2 sequences are SGHKS and YYEKEE (reference sequence). The V end was cut by 9 bases, the J end by 4 bases, with 16 bases between. CDR3 bases: TGTGCCACCAACGTGGGGGTAGGAGAGACCCAGTACTTC. Amino acids: CATNVGVGETQYF.

This clonotype showed up many times. This chain joins TRBV11-2 and TRBJ2-2, with no clear D. V lost 3 bases, J lost 0 bases, and 8 bases lay in between. Germline V gives CDR1 SGHAT, CDR2 FQNNGV. This CDR3 is built from 15 residues. CDR3 protein: CASSFGLTNTGELFF. The CDR3, as DNA: TGTGCCAGCAGCTTTGGGCTTACGAACACCGGGGAGCTGTTTTTT.

For the CDR3, the DNA is TGTGCCAGCGGGCCGGCGGGGGTTACCTACAATGAGCAGTTCTTC. Its translation is CASGPAGVTYNEQFF. The chain carries TRBV27 and TRBJ2-1; 7 bases agree with TRBD2. V trimming: 8 bases; J trimming: 2 bases; junction bases outside the gene matches: 9. The CDR3 consists of 15 residues. In germline, CDR1 is MNHEY, CDR2 SMNVEV (reference sequence).

To note about this clonotype: A much bigger clone sits one base away, suggesting this may be a read error. The chain employs TRBV3-1 and TRBJ2-5; D is unresolved. The CDR3 spans 12 residues. CDR1 and CDR2 (germline): LGHDT, YNNKEL (reference sequence). Here the CDR3 reads CASSPQAETRYF. In nucleotides, the CDR3 is TGTGCCAGCAGCCCCCAGGCAGAGACCCGGTACTTC.